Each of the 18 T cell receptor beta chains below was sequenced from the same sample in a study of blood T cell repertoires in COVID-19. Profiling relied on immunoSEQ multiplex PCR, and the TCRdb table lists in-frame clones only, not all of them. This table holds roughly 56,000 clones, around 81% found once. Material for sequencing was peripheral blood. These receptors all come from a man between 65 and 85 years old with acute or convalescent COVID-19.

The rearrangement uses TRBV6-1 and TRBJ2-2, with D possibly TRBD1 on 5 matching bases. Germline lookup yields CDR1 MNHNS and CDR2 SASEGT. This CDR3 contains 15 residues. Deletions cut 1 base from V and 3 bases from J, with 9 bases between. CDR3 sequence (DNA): TGTGCCAGCAGTGAAGGCAGGGTGTACACCGGGGAGCTGTTTTTT. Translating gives CASSEGRVYTGELFF.

CDR3 bases: TGTGCCAGCAGTCGAGTCCCGGGAGCCTACGAGCAGTACTTC. Its protein product is CASSRVPGAYEQYF. The J gene is TRBJ2-7, the V gene TRBV11-2, with D perhaps matching TRBD2 (6 bases). CDR3 length: 14 amino acids. CDR1 and CDR2 (germline): SGHAT, FQNNGV. V was trimmed by 6 bases and J by 2 bases, leaving 14 bases between them.

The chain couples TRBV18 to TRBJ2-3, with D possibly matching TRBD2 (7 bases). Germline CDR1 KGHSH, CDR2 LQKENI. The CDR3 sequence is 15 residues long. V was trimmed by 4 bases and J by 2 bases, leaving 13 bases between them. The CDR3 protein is CASSLAGAVTDTQYF. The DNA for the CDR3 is TGTGCCAGCTCACTTGCGGGGGCGGTCACAGATACGCAGTATTTT.

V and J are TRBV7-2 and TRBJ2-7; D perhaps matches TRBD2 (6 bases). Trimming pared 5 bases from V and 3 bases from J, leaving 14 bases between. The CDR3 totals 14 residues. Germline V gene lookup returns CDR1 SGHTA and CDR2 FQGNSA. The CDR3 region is CASSPQGGFYEQYF. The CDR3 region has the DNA TGTGCCAGCAGCCCGCAAGGAGGGTTCTACGAGCAGTACTTC.

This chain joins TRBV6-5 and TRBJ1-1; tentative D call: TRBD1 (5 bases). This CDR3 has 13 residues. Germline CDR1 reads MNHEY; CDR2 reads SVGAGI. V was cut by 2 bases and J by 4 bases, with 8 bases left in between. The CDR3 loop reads CASSYMGGTEAFF. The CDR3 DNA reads TGTGCCAGCAGTTACATGGGGGGCACTGAAGCTTTCTTT.

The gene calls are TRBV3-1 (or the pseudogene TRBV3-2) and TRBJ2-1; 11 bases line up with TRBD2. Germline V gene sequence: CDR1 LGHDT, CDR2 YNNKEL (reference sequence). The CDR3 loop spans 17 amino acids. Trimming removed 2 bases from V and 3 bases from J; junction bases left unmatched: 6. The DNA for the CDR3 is TGTGCCAGCAGCCAAAGGATCCTAGCGGGGGGCTACAATGAGCAGTTCTTC. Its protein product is CASSQRILAGGYNEQFF.

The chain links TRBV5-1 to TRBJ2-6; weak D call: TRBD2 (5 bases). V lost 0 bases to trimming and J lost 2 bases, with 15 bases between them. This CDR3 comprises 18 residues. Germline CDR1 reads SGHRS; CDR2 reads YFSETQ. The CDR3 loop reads CASSLVAGRSPGANVLTF. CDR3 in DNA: TGCGCCAGCAGCTTGGTGGCGGGCCGGTCGCCTGGGGCCAACGTCCTGACTTTC.

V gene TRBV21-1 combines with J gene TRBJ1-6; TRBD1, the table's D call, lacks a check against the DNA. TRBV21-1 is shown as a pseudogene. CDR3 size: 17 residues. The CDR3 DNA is TGTGCCTCACTTGGGACAGCTTGTAGATCCTATAATTCACCCCTCCACTTT. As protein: CASLGTACRSYNSPLHF.

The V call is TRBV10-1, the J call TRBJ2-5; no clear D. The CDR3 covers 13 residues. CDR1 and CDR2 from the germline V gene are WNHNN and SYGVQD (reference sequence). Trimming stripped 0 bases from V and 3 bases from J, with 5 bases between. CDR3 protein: CASSESSEETQYF. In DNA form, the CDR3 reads TGCGCCAGCAGTGAGTCGTCAGAAGAGACCCAGTACTTC.

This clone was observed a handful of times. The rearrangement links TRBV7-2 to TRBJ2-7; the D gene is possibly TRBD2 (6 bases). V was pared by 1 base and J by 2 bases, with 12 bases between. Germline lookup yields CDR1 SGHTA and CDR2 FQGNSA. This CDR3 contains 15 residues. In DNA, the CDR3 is TGTGCCAGCAGCTTAGGGCTGGGGGGTGCCTACGAGCAGTACTTC. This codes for CASSLGLGGAYEQYF.

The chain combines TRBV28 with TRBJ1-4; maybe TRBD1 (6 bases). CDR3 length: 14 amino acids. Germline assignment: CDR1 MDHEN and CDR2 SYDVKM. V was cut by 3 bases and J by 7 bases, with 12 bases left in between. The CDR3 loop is CASSLGGRGEKLFF. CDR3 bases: TGTGCCAGCAGTTTGGGGGGGCGGGGTGAAAAACTGTTTTTT. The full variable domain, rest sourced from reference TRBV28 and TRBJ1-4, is DVKVTQSSRYLVKRTGEKVFLECVQDMDHENMFWYRQDPGLGLRLIYFSYDVKMKEKGDIPEGYSVSREKKERFSLILESASTNQTSMYLCASSLGGRGEKLFFGSGTQLSVL.

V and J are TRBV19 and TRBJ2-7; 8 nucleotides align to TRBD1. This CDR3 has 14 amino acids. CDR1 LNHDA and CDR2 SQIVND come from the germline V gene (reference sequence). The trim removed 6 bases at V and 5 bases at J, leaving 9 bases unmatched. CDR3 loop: CASSRTGLPDEQYF. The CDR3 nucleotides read TGTGCCAGTAGCAGGACAGGGCTCCCCGACGAGCAGTACTTC.

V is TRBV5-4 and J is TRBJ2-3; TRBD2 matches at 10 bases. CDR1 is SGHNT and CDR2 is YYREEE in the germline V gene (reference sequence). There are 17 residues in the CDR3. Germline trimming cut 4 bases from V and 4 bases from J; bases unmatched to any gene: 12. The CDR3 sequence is CASSPRNQRGGPDTQYF. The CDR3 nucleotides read TGTGCCAGCAGCCCCCGCAACCAGCGGGGGGGCCCAGATACGCAGTATTTT.

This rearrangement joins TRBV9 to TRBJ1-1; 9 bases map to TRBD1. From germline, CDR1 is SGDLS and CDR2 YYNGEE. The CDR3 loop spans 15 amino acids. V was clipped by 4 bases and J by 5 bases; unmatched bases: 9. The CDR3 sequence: CASSRGTGMITEAFF. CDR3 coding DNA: TGTGCCAGCAGCAGAGGGACAGGGATGATAACTGAAGCTTTCTTT.

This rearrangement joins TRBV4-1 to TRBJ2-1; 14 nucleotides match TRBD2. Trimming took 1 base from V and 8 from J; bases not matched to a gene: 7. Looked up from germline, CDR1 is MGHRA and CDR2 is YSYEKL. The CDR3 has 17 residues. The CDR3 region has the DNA TGCGCCAGCAGCCAAGCCCGGACTAGCGGGGGGATATATGAGCAGTTCTTC. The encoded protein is CASSQARTSGGIYEQFF.

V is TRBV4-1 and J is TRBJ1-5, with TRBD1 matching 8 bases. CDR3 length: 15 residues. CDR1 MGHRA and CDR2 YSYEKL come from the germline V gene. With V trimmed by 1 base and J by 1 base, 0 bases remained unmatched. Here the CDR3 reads CASSQGTGSNQPQHF. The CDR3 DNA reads TGCGCCAGCAGCCAAGGGACAGGGAGCAATCAGCCCCAGCATTTT.

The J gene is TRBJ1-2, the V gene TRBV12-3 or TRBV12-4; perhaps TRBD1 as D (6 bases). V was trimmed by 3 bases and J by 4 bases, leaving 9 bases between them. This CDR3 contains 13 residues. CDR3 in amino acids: CASSFTGFYGYTF. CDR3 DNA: TGTGCCAGCAGTTTTACAGGGTTCTATGGCTACACCTTC.

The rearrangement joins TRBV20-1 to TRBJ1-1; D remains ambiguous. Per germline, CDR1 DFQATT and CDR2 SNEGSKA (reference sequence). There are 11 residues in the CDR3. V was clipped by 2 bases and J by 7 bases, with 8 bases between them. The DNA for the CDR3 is TGCAGTGCTAGACAGAACCTTGAAGCTTTCTTT. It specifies CSARQNLEAFF.